Listed here are 22 T cell receptor beta chains from one sample, sequenced in a study of identical twins. TCRdb recomputed calls from the 5' RACE reads with MiXCR, one row per CDR3 protein. The sample holds some 1,600,000 distinct CDR3 sequences, 25% to 35% seen once. The specimen was cord blood. The source of these receptors is a newborn girl in good health.

Remarks on this clonotype: Mismatch with germline at one junction end may stem from a read error. The rearrangement uses TRBV10-3 and TRBJ2-5; no definite D call. The CDR3 has 13 residues. From germline, CDR1 is ENHRY and CDR2 SYGVKD. As DNA, the CDR3 is TGTGCCATCAGTAAGTCGGACCTAGGGACCCAGTACTTC. This gives the protein CAISKSDLGTQYF.

This clonotype has more than one count but fewer than ten. V and J are TRBV7-2 and TRBJ1-2, with D maybe TRBD1 (5 bases). V was clipped by 0 bases and J by 4 bases, with 12 bases between them. The CDR3 runs to 15 residues. Germline CDR1 is SGHTA and CDR2 is FQGNSA. In nucleotides, the CDR3 is TGTGCCAGCAGCTTAGCGCTCAGGGTAGGCTATGGCTACACCTTC. Its translation: CASSLALRVGYGYTF.

The rearrangement joins TRBV14 to TRBJ2-7, with 12 bases identical to TRBD2. CDR1 and CDR2 from the germline V gene are SGHDN and FVKESK. V lost 0 bases and J lost 4; bases outside the gene matches: 10. This CDR3 contains 18 residues. The CDR3 DNA reads as TGTGCCAGCAGCCAAGATCGGAAACTAGCGGGGGGTATATACGAGCAGTACTTC. Translation gives CASSQDRKLAGGIYEQYF.

The table lists this clonotype with a few counts. The chain uses TRBV5-1 and TRBJ2-1; D possibly uses TRBD1 or TRBD2 (5 bases each). The ends were cut back, 1 base at V and 7 bases at J, with 21 bases in the middle. Germline V gives CDR1 SGHRS, CDR2 YFSETQ. The CDR3 is made up of 17 amino acids. CDR3 residues: CASSLLSAQGRGNEQFF. CDR3 nucleotides: TGCGCCAGCAGCTTGCTCTCCGCCCAGGGACGAGGGAATGAGCAGTTCTTC.

The sample holds a few counts of this clonotype. The chain couples TRBV20-1 to TRBJ2-1; TRBD2 matches 12 bases. In germline, CDR1 is DFQATT, CDR2 SNEGSKA (reference sequence). The CDR3 has 15 residues. With 5 bases clipped from V and 5 bases from J, the junction kept 7 bases outside the gene matches. CDR3 residues: CSAVTSGGRDNEQFF. In nucleotides, the CDR3 is TGCAGTGCTGTGACTAGCGGGGGTAGGGACAATGAGCAGTTCTTC.

V gene TRBV4-2 combines with J gene TRBJ1-4; D is possibly TRBD1 (5 bases). CDR1 LGHNA and CDR2 YNFKEQ come from the germline V gene. Deletions cut 2 bases from V and 6 bases from J, with 13 bases between. The CDR3 extends over 15 amino acids. Here the CDR3 DNA reads TGTGCCAGCAGCCAAAACCAGGGAAGGGATGAAAAACTGTTTTTT. It translates to CASSQNQGRDEKLFF.

This clonotype was observed at least ten times. This chain connects TRBV5-1 to TRBJ2-4; tentatively, D is TRBD1 (6 bases). With 1 base removed from V and 0 bases from J, the gap between germline ends came to 14 bases. This CDR3 spans 17 amino acids. Germline-derived CDR1 and CDR2 are SGHRS and YFSETQ. CDR3 amino acids: CASSLSRDTIAKNIQYF. The CDR3 region has the DNA TGCGCCAGCAGCTTGAGCCGGGACACCATAGCCAAAAACATTCAGTACTTC.

This clonotype has just a few counts. The CDR3 nucleotides read TGTGCCAGCAGAAACAGGGTGGGGGGTGAAGCTTTCTTT. Amino acids: CASRNRVGGEAFF. V gene TRBV4-2 combines with J gene TRBJ1-1; weak D call: TRBD1 (6 bases). The V gene lost 6 bases and the J gene lost 7 bases, with 15 bases spanning the gap. The CDR3 has 13 residues. From germline, CDR1 is LGHNA and CDR2 YNFKEQ.

This clonotype was seen only once. J is TRBJ1-1 and V is TRBV4-2; D uncertain. The V gene lost 0 bases and the J gene lost 6 bases, with 8 bases spanning the gap. This CDR3 contains 13 residues. Germline loops: CDR1 LGHNA, CDR2 YNFKEQ. The CDR3 region is CASSQDWYAEAFF. Written as DNA, the CDR3 is TGTGCCAGCAGCCAAGATTGGTACGCTGAAGCTTTCTTT.

Of note for this clonotype: A read error may account for a junction end that differs from germline. The chain uses TRBV5-1 and TRBJ2-1; 9 bases match TRBD2. The germline V gene encodes CDR1 SGHRS and CDR2 YFSETQ. The CDR3 is made up of 18 amino acids. The CDR3 loop reads CASSLGLAEGSSHNEQFF. Written as DNA, the CDR3 is TGCGCCAGCAGCTTGGGACTAGCGGAGGGGAGCTCCCACAATGAGCAGTTCTTC.

Regarding this clonotype: This may arise from a read error, as a much more abundant clone is one base away. V usage is TRBV29-1 and J usage is TRBJ2-1; 9 bases line up with TRBD1. The CDR3 has 14 amino acids. The V gene end was trimmed by 5 bases and the J gene end by 10 bases; junction bases not matched to a gene: 12. The germline CDR1 and CDR2 sequences are SQVTM and ANQGSEA. The CDR3 loop is CSVSGGTGIYEQFF. The CDR3 DNA reads TGCAGCGTTTCCGGAGGGACAGGGATATACGAGCAGTTCTTC.

This clonotype was recorded once. The chain couples TRBV5-1 to TRBJ2-1; D perhaps matches TRBD2 (6 bases). The V end was cut by 3 bases, the J end by 0 bases, with 13 bases between. The CDR3 is 16 amino acids. Germline V gene sequence: CDR1 SGHRS, CDR2 YFSETQ. The DNA for the CDR3 is TGCGCCAGCAGCTGGGGGGACGGTAGCTCCTACAATGAGCAGTTCTTC. This translates into CASSWGDGSSYNEQFF.

This clonotype was seen a handful of times. This chain links TRBV20-1 with TRBJ1-2, with D unclear. This CDR3 is built from 11 residues. Germline lookup yields CDR1 DFQATT and CDR2 SNEGSKA (reference sequence). CDR3 residues: CSEADLYGYTF. The DNA of the CDR3 is TGCAGCGAAGCGGACCTCTATGGCTACACCTTC.

This clonotype was picked up a small number of times. The chain couples TRBV4-2 to TRBJ1-2; D is unresolved. The CDR3 consists of 13 residues. V was shortened by 0 bases and J by 8 bases, with 10 bases between the two germline ends. Germline assignment: CDR1 LGHNA and CDR2 YNFKEQ. Here the CDR3 reads CASSQDRVPGYTF. Written as DNA, the CDR3 is TGTGCCAGCAGCCAAGATCGCGTCCCAGGCTACACCTTC.

The chain employs TRBV20-1 and TRBJ2-1; possibly TRBD1 for D (5 bases). The CDR3 consists of 15 residues. Germline loops: CDR1 DFQATT, CDR2 SNEGSKA (reference sequence). V gave up 0 bases and J gave up 5 bases, with 14 bases separating them. The CDR3 nucleotides read TGCAGTGCTAGAGAAGGGGCTAGAGGCCACAATGAGCAGTTCTTC. This sequence encodes CSAREGARGHNEQFF.

This chain links TRBV20-1 with TRBJ1-5, with TRBD1 as a possible D gene (5 bases). The CDR3 runs to 14 residues. Germline V gives CDR1 DFQATT, CDR2 SNEGSKA (reference sequence). V was trimmed by 2 bases and J by 1 base, leaving 9 bases between them. CDR3 amino acids: CSARWGPSNQPQHF. The CDR3, as DNA: TGCAGTGCTAGATGGGGACCGAGCAATCAGCCCCAGCATTTT.

This clonotype appeared a few times. V usage is TRBV5-1 and J usage is TRBJ2-5, with no clear D. V lost 0 bases and J lost 3, with 15 bases in between. Per germline, CDR1 SGHRS and CDR2 YFSETQ. The CDR3 contains 16 residues. CDR3 in amino acids: CASSLGSARLKETQYF. The CDR3 DNA sequence: TGCGCCAGCAGCTTGGGGAGCGCCCGTCTAAAAGAGACCCAGTACTTC.

The J gene is TRBJ2-5, the V gene TRBV6-6; 10 bases fit TRBD1. This CDR3 contains 14 residues. With V trimmed by 2 bases and J by 7 bases, 4 bases remained unmatched. Germline V gene sequence: CDR1 MNHNY, CDR2 SVGAGI (reference sequence). This chain's CDR3 is CASSYGDRGLTQYF. CDR3 coding DNA: TGTGCCAGCAGTTACGGGGACAGGGGTTTGACCCAGTACTTC.

This rearrangement joins TRBV6-1 to TRBJ2-5; D remains unclear. The CDR3 length is 12 residues. Trimming cost V 10 bases and J 6 bases, with 15 bases left between them. Germline CDR1 is MNHNS and CDR2 is SASEGT. DNA for the CDR3: TGTGCCACCTCCGGCGTTCAAAAGACCCAGTACTTC. This codes for CATSGVQKTQYF.

V and J are TRBV28 and TRBJ2-5; D not resolved. V was clipped by 2 bases and J by 6 bases, with 10 bases between them. The germline CDR1 and CDR2 sequences are MDHEN and SYDVKM. CDR3 length: 13 residues. This chain's CDR3 is CASSLRQFQTQYF. CDR3 nucleotides: TGTGCCAGCAGTTTACGGCAATTCCAGACCCAGTACTTC.

The rearrangement joins TRBV6-1 to TRBJ2-1; tentatively, D is TRBD2 (6 bases). The DNA end is more similar to TRBJ2-7, so the J call may be wrong. CDR3 length equals 19 residues. CDR1 MNHNS and CDR2 SASEGT come from the germline V gene. This chain's CDR3 is CASSEKPGTGGPFYNEQYF. The CDR3 DNA follows: TGTGCCAGCAGTGAGAAACCCGGGACTGGCGGACCCTTTTACAATGAGCAGTACTTC.

The chain couples TRBV29-1 to TRBJ1-2; a weak D match, TRBD1 (5 bases). V gave up 4 bases and J gave up 0 bases, with 18 bases separating them. Germline V lookup: CDR1 SQVTM, CDR2 ANQGSEA. The CDR3 consists of 16 residues. CDR3 sequence reads: CSVVPGRSRTNYGYTF. The CDR3 region has the DNA TGCAGCGTTGTCCCAGGGCGCTCGAGAACTAACTATGGCTACACCTTC.